The 23 T cell receptor beta chains below all came from one sample that was sequenced in a study of T cell repertoires in cytomegalovirus infection. These receptors are not linked to any known antigen. From the reads, TCRdb called clonotypes with MiXCR, one entry per CDR3 protein. The table includes about 700,000 distinct CDR3 sequences, around 30% detected once. Source: cultured PBMCs, taken from culture after CMV antigen stimulation. Source of these receptors: a human donor in good health (CMV status not recorded). Some clones in this sample may be carry-over from other donors' samples.

The chain employs TRBV19 and TRBJ1-3; D is unresolved. V was trimmed by 3 bases and J by 0 bases, leaving 6 bases between them. This CDR3 has 14 residues. CDR1 LNHDA and CDR2 SQIVND come from the germline V gene (reference sequence). The DNA of the CDR3 is TGTGCCAGTAGTATGGGCTACTCTGGAAACACCATATATTTT. This translates into CASSMGYSGNTIYF.

This clonotype occurred a few times. The V call is TRBV10-3, the J call TRBJ2-3; TRBD2 might be the D (5 bases). The CDR3 runs 14 residues. Trimming took off 4 bases at V and 2 bases at J, with 10 bases between the two ends. Germline V CDR1 and CDR2: ENHRY, SYGVKD. CDR3 amino acids: CAISGASLTDTQYF. CDR3 DNA: TGTGCCATCAGTGGGGCTAGCCTCACAGATACGCAGTATTTT.

This clonotype was counted only a few times. J is TRBJ2-1 and V is TRBV7-6, with TRBD2 matching 8 bases. Germline V lookup: CDR1 SGHVS, CDR2 FNYEAQ. This CDR3 has 16 amino acids. J gave up 4 bases and V 1 base, and 6 bases lay outside the gene matches. As DNA, the CDR3 is TGTGCCAGCAGCTTAGTCGTGGCGGGGGGTTACAATGAGCAGTTCTTC. It yields the protein CASSLVVAGGYNEQFF.

The chain employs TRBV28 and TRBJ1-4; no firm D call. CDR3 length equals 12 residues. Per germline, CDR1 MDHEN and CDR2 SYDVKM. V lost 3 bases, J lost 12 bases, and 11 bases lay in between. CDR3 sequence reads: CASSFSTMELFF. The CDR3 coding sequence is TGTGCCAGCAGTTTTTCCACAATGGAACTGTTTTTT.

This chain links TRBV6-2 or TRBV6-3 with TRBJ2-5; D is perhaps TRBD1 (6 bases). V shed 7 bases and J shed 0 bases, with 12 bases lying between them. The length of the CDR3 is 14 residues. The germline gives CDR1 MNHEY, CDR2 SVGEGT. The CDR3 here is CASTDGTYQETQYF. CDR3 DNA sequence: TGTGCCAGCACCGACGGGACATACCAAGAGACCCAGTACTTC.

The chain uses TRBV6-8 and TRBJ1-2; perhaps TRBD1 as D (5 bases). Germline values: CDR1 MNHGY, CDR2 SAAAGT. The length of the CDR3 is 16 residues. V lost 0 bases to trimming and J lost 3 bases, with 14 bases between them. The CDR3 sequence is CASSYSGQAVDYGYTF. The CDR3 nucleotides are TGTGCCAGCAGTTACTCGGGGCAGGCGGTGGACTATGGCTACACCTTC.

This clonotype has only a few counts. The chain combines TRBV27 with TRBJ1-6; D is possibly TRBD1 (6 bases). Trimming cost V 5 bases and J 10 bases, with 12 bases left between them. The CDR3 runs 13 residues. Germline V gives CDR1 MNHEY, CDR2 SMNVEV (reference sequence). Here the CDR3 DNA reads TGTGCCAGCAGTGAATCCAGGGGATCACCCCTCCACTTT. Translated, it gives CASSESRGSPLHF.

This clonotype showed up just a few times. V usage is TRBV7-2 and J usage is TRBJ2-3; D unresolved. The CDR3 totals 13 residues. Germline V CDR1 and CDR2: SGHTA, FQGNSA. V lost 2 bases and J 5 bases, leaving 8 bases between the germline ends. DNA of the CDR3: TGTGCCAGCAGCTTACGTTCTCTAGATACGCAGTATTTT. Translated: CASSLRSLDTQYF.

The sample holds one count of this clonotype. V usage is TRBV12-3 or TRBV12-4 and J usage is TRBJ2-7; D is possibly TRBD2 (6 bases). The CDR3 has 13 residues. V lost 1 base to trimming and J lost 7 bases, with 11 bases between them. Here the CDR3 reads CASSLETRSEQYF. Written as DNA, the CDR3 is TGTGCCAGCAGTTTAGAGACTAGGAGTGAGCAGTACTTC.

This clonotype was counted between two and nine times. The genes are TRBV6-1 and TRBJ2-5; 8 bases match TRBD1. Germline V gene lookup returns CDR1 MNHNS and CDR2 SASEGT. Germline trimming cut 10 bases from V and 2 bases from J; bases unmatched to any gene: 12. This CDR3 is 15 amino acids long. The CDR3, as DNA: TGTGCCACGTCCCTGGACAGGGTTCTGCAAGAGACCCAGTACTTC. Its translation: CATSLDRVLQETQYF.

V usage is TRBV11-1 and J usage is TRBJ2-3; 8 nucleotides align to TRBD2. The germline CDR1 and CDR2 sequences are SGHAT and FQDESV (reference sequence). The J segment lost 2 bases and the V segment lost 5 bases, leaving 9 bases of the junction unmatched. This CDR3 comprises 16 residues. CDR3 protein: CASSTGLAGHTDTQYF. CDR3 nucleotide sequence: TGTGCCAGCAGCACAGGACTAGCAGGGCACACAGATACGCAGTATTTT.

This clonotype showed up many times. V and J are TRBV12-3 or TRBV12-4 and TRBJ1-1; 8 bases line up with TRBD1. V shed 3 bases, J shed 4 bases, and the junction held 4 bases outside the gene matches. The CDR3 runs to 14 residues. In nucleotides, the CDR3 is TGTGCCAGCAGTTTTTCAGGGGGCGCCACTGAAGCTTTCTTT. As protein: CASSFSGGATEAFF.

This clonotype was seen a few times. The chain links TRBV12-3 or TRBV12-4 to TRBJ2-5, with D unclear. Trimming removed 6 bases at V and 4 bases at J, with 12 bases between. The CDR3 covers 13 residues. The CDR3: CASRRGIGETQYF. Here the CDR3 DNA reads TGTGCCAGCAGGCGTGGGATTGGAGAGACCCAGTACTTC.

The chain links TRBV7-4 to TRBJ1-5; TRBD1 agrees at 7 bases. This CDR3 comprises 15 residues. Trimming at V came to 5 bases and at J to 4 bases, leaving 8 bases not matched to a gene. Looked up from germline, CDR1 is SGHVT and CDR2 is SQSDAQ. This CDR3 is CASSPQGNPNQPQHF. The CDR3 coding sequence is TGTGCCAGCAGCCCACAGGGGAACCCAAATCAGCCCCAGCATTTT.

The V and J genes are TRBV20-1 and TRBJ2-2; 9 positions agree with TRBD1. Germline trimming cut 5 bases from V and 4 bases from J; bases unmatched to any gene: 8. This CDR3 is 15 amino acids long. Germline lookup yields CDR1 DFQATT and CDR2 SNEGSKA (reference sequence). Here the CDR3 reads CSAERGQGTTGELFF. For the CDR3, the DNA is TGCAGTGCTGAGCGGGGACAGGGAACCACCGGGGAGCTGTTTTTT.

The rearrangement uses TRBV7-2 and TRBJ2-4; TRBD1 is a possible D gene (6 bases). The V gene lost 3 bases and the J gene lost 1 base, with 19 bases spanning the gap. The CDR3 covers 18 residues. CDR1 is SGHTA, CDR2 FQGNSA, per germline. The CDR3, as DNA: TGTGCCAGCAGCTTCAAGCCAGGGGCCCCCTTTGCCAAAAACATTCAGTACTTC. Its protein is CASSFKPGAPFAKNIQYF.

Concerning this clonotype itself: The junction and the germline gene differ at one end; a read error may be behind it. V gene TRBV7-2 combines with J gene TRBJ1-4, with TRBD1 as a possible D gene (5 bases). CDR1 and CDR2 from the germline V gene are SGHTA and FQGNSA. This CDR3 spans 15 amino acids. In DNA form, the CDR3 reads TGTGCCAGCCGCTTAGGACAAGATCTAAATGAAAAACTGTTTTTT. Its protein is CASRLGQDLNEKLFF.

The chain couples TRBV20-1 to TRBJ2-7; the match to TRBD2 covers 15 bases. Per germline, CDR1 DFQATT and CDR2 SNEGSKA (reference sequence). V was pared by 2 bases and J by 2 bases, with 7 bases of the junction left unmatched. The CDR3 length is 17 residues. CDR3 DNA sequence: TGCAGTGCTAGACCGATTGGACTAGCGGGAGGGCCCTACGAGCAGTACTTC. Protein product: CSARPIGLAGGPYEQYF.

This sequence joins TRBV4-1 and TRBJ1-1; no reliable D call. Germline V gives CDR1 MGHRA, CDR2 YSYEKL. V lost 2 bases to trimming and J lost 4 bases, with 11 bases between them. This CDR3 comprises 14 residues. For the CDR3, the DNA is TGCGCCAGCAGCCAATATATCAGAGGCACTGAAGCTTTCTTT. It translates to CASSQYIRGTEAFF.

This clonotype came up a few times. The chain is built from TRBV11-2 and TRBJ2-5, with TRBD1 matching 8 bases. Germline assignment: CDR1 SGHAT and CDR2 FQNNGV. This CDR3 contains 15 residues. The V gene end was trimmed by 8 bases and the J gene end by 5 bases; junction bases not matched to a gene: 13. CDR3 amino acids: CASGQGQGLRETQYF. The CDR3 DNA reads as TGTGCCAGCGGACAAGGACAGGGCCTGAGGGAGACCCAGTACTTC.

This clonotype was detected a few times. DNA of the CDR3: TGTGCCAGCAGCGCCGGACGGTCGAGCTCTGGAAACACCATATATTTT. This sequence encodes CASSAGRSSSGNTIYF. This sequence joins TRBV7-9 and TRBJ1-3; D call uncertain. The CDR3 extends over 16 amino acids. The V end lost 5 bases, the J end lost 0 bases, and 14 bases lay between the germline ends. CDR1 is SEHNR and CDR2 is FQNEAQ in the germline V gene (reference sequence).

The V gene is TRBV7-6, the J gene TRBJ1-5; possibly TRBD1 for D (5 bases). Germline CDR1 reads SGHVS; CDR2 reads FNYEAQ. This CDR3 region has 16 residues. V shed 5 bases and J shed 4 bases, with 18 bases lying between them. In nucleotides, the CDR3 is TGTGCCAGCAGCCGTAGCGTGGGACGCCGTAATCAGCCCCAGCATTTT. Amino acid sequence: CASSRSVGRRNQPQHF. Combining the CDR3 with reference TRBV7-6 and TRBJ1-5 gives the whole variable domain GAGVSQSPRYKVTKRGQDVALRCDPISGHVSLYWYRQALGQGPEFLTYFNYEAQQDKSGLPNDRFSAERPEGSISTLTIQRTEQRDSAMYRCASSRSVGRRNQPQHFGDGTRLSIL.

The rearrangement joins TRBV6-1 to TRBJ2-3; possibly TRBD1 or TRBD2 for D (5 bases each). V lost 4 bases to trimming and J lost 2 bases, with 13 bases between them. CDR3 length: 15 residues. Germline V lookup: CDR1 MNHNS, CDR2 SASEGT. The CDR3 protein is CASSGGAWDTDTQYF. The CDR3 coding sequence is TGTGCCAGCAGTGGAGGGGCTTGGGACACAGATACGCAGTATTTT.